Listed below are T cell receptor beta chains from one sample, sequenced in a study of cytomegalovirus exposure and HLA in healthy donors. Method: immunoSEQ multiplex PCR; TCRdb's copy keeps in-frame clones and lacks some. Found here are approximately 58,000 clones, roughly 90% of them singletons; the top ten hold 2.2%. Sequenced input: PBMCs. The receptors shown here come from a woman in her 30s in good health and CMV-seronegative. Both conserved end residues are part of each CDR3. The D gene is left open where the match is weak. Rows may omit the clone size; those that give it use once, few, many or a size class.

TRBJ1-1 | - | TRBV6-5 | - | CASSSIQGGNTEAFF | TGTGCCAGCAGCTCTATCCAGGGAGGGAACACTGAAGCTTTCTTT
TRBJ2-1 | - | TRBV27 | - | CASSLITGEAYNEQFF | TGTGCCAGCAGTTTAATTACGGGAGAAGCCTACAATGAGCAGTTCTTC
TRBJ2-3 | TRBD1 | TRBV7-9 | - | CATETGGGTDTQYF | TGTGCCACGGAGACAGGGGGTGGCACAGATACGCAGTATTTT
TRBJ1-5 | - | TRBV27 | - | CASSLFQGPDRNQPQHF | TGTGCCAGCAGTTTATTTCAGGGTCCCGACCGCAATCAGCCCCAGCATTTT
TRBJ1-2 | TRBD1 | TRBV30 | - | CALQGVVANYGYTF | TGTGCCTTACAGGGGGTGGTAGCTAACTATGGCTACACCTTC
TRBJ1-5 | TRBD1 | TRBV23-1 | - | CASRPWDRDKGQPQHF | TGCGCCAGCAGGCCCTGGGACAGAGATAAAGGTCAGCCCCAGCATTTT
TRBJ2-3 | TRBD2 | TRBV7-9 | - | CASSLSDGFAAGGPDTQYF | TGTGCCAGCAGCTTATCCGATGGCTTCGCAGCGGGAGGGCCCGATACGCAGTATTTT
TRBJ2-1 | TRBD1 | TRBV29-1 | - | CSARTGTSYNEQFF | TGCAGCGCCCGGACAGGGACCTCCTACAATGAGCAGTTCTTC
TRBJ2-1 | - | TRBV5-3 | - | CARSLFPDNEQFF | TGTGCCAGAAGCTTGTTCCCCGACAATGAGCAGTTCTTC
TRBJ2-1 | - | TRBV5-1 | - | CASKSLTSMDEQFF | TGCGCCAGCAAATCCTTGACTAGTATGGATGAGCAGTTCTTC
TRBJ2-3 | - | TRBV7-2 | - | CASSLLGQDSTDTQYF | TGTGCCAGCAGCCTACTCGGGCAGGACTCCACAGATACGCAGTATTTT
TRBJ2-5 | TRBD1 | TRBV27 | once | CASSSTGTEETQYF | TGTGCCAGCAGTTCCACCGGGACAGAAGAGACCCAGTACTTC